This is a list of T cell receptor beta chains from one sample in a study of T cell changes during pregnancy in multiple sclerosis. Only in-frame clones appear in the TCRdb table, and some are missing; sequencing was by immunoSEQ multiplex PCR. The sample holds about 73,000 clones, 90% seen once. Sequencing used peripheral blood, obtained after pregnancy. These receptors were collected from a female donor in good health, enrolled as a control in a pregnancy study. The CDR3 runs from the conserved cysteine through the conserved F or W. Fields, in order: D gene, V gene, J gene, clone size, CDR3 DNA, CDR3 protein. The D gene is left open where the match is weak. Clone size is not always given. Where it is, it says once, few, many or a class for expanded clones.

TRBD1	TRBV30	TRBJ1-5	few	TGTGCCTGGACCGGGCAGGGGGGAGGCCAGCCCCAGCATTTT	CAWTGQGGGQPQHF
.	TRBV25-1	TRBJ1-5	.	TGTGCCAGCAGTGAAGGAACAGATAATCAGCCCCAGCATTTT	CASSEGTDNQPQHF
.	TRBV5-1	TRBJ2-1	.	TGCGCCAGTACGCTAGCGTTTAGCTCCTACAATGAGCAGTTCTTC	CASTLAFSSYNEQFF
TRBD1	TRBV7-8	TRBJ1-3	.	TGTGCCAGCAGCTTGATGATTAGAGACAGGGGAAACTCTGGAAACACCATATATTTT	CASSLMIRDRGNSGNTIYF
.	TRBV4-1	TRBJ1-1	.	TGCGCCAGCAGCCAAGGGGGGGTCACTGAAGCTTTCTTT	CASSQGGVTEAFF
TRBD1	TRBV30	TRBJ1-2	.	TGTGCCTGGAGTCCTCCCGGGACAGGGCCTAGAAGGGATGGCTACACCTTC	CAWSPPGTGPRRDGYTF
.	TRBV28	TRBJ2-5	once	TGTGCCAGCATTTCAGGTCTGACCCAGTACTTC	CASISGLTQYF
.	TRBV30	TRBJ1-1	.	TGTGCCTGGCTAAAGAGGACGGCGGGCACTGAAGCTTTCTTT	CAWLKRTAGTEAFF
.	TRBV19	TRBJ1-3	.	TGTGCCAGTAACCTCGGGGGGGGCGTGGGAAACACCATATATTTT	CASNLGGGVGNTIYF
TRBD2	TRBV29-1	TRBJ2-1	.	TGCAGCGTTCGGGCGGGGGGTTTTGGTGAGCAGTTCTTC	CSVRAGGFGEQFF
.	TRBV4-2	TRBJ2-2	.	TGTGCCAGCAGCCAATTCCCTACGAACACCGGGGAGCTGTTTTTT	CASSQFPTNTGELFF
TRBD1	TRBV25-1	TRBJ1-1	.	TGTGCCAGCAGTGAGCCTAAATCCGGGACAGCGAACACTGAAGCTTTCTTT	CASSEPKSGTANTEAFF
.	TRBV30	TRBJ2-2	.	TGTGCCTGGCGTAGAGTAGCGCTCGACGGGGAGCTGTTTTTT	CAWRRVALDGELFF
.	TRBV5-4	TRBJ2-5	.	TGTGCCAGCAGCCCCGGGGTTGGGGGGGGCAGAGAGACCCAGTACTTC	CASSPGVGGGRETQYF
TRBD2	TRBV6-5	TRBJ2-5	.	TGTGCCAGCAGTAGACTAGCCGGACTCCCTTGGACCCAGTACTTC	CASSRLAGLPWTQYF
TRBD1	TRBV19	TRBJ1-2	once	TGTGCCAGTAGGAAGGGACAGACGACAGCTAACTATGGCTACACCTTC	CASRKGQTTANYGYTF
.	TRBV5-6	TRBJ2-5	.	TGTGCCAGCAGCTTGGCGGGGGGCAGGGAGACCCAGTACTTC	CASSLAGGRETQYF
TRBD1	TRBV10-3	TRBJ1-2	.	TGTGCCATCAGACAACAGGGGGCCCGACAAAGGGACAATGGCTACACCTTC	CAIRQQGARQRDNGYTF
TRBD2	TRBV4-1	TRBJ2-5	.	TGCGCCAGCAGCCCCCTCGCCGTGGGGGGGCAAGAGACCCAGTACTTC	CASSPLAVGGQETQYF
.	TRBV9	TRBJ1-4	.	TGTGCCAGCAGCGTAGGTGGAGGGAGAGCGGATGAAAAACTGTTTTTT	CASSVGGGRADEKLFF
TRBD2	TRBV5-1	TRBJ2-7	once	TGCGCCAGCAATTCCGTGGGGGGGTCCTCCTACGAGCAGTACTTC	CASNSVGGSSYEQYF
TRBD1	TRBV29-1	TRBJ2-5	.	TGCAGCGTTAGACAGGGGTACGGAGAGACCCAGTACTTC	CSVRQGYGETQYF
.	TRBV7-9	TRBJ1-1	.	TGTGCCAGCAGCTTATCCAGGCTGAACACTGAAGCTTTCTTT	CASSLSRLNTEAFF
.	TRBV30	TRBJ2-7	.	TGTGCCTGTACAGGTACCTACGAGCAGTACTTC	CACTGTYEQYF
TRBD1	TRBV7-9	TRBJ2-5	.	TGTGCCAGCAGCGGGACAGGGTTTCAGGAAGAGACCCAGTACTTC	CASSGTGFQEETQYF
.	TRBV15	TRBJ1-4	.	TGTGCCACCAGCAGCCGGGACTCCTTTAATGAAAAACTGTTTTTT	CATSSRDSFNEKLFF
.	TRBV12-2	TRBJ2-7	.	TGTGCAAGTCGGGAGGGCTACGAGCAGTACTTC	CASREGYEQYF
.	TRBV5-1	TRBJ2-5	.	TGCGCCAGCAGCTTGCTCACTAACCAAGAGACCCAGTACTTC	CASSLLTNQETQYF